The next 13 T cell receptor beta chains were all read from a single sample in a study of shared clonotypes between healthy human individuals. The data were produced by immunoSEQ multiplex PCR, yet TCRdb's version contains in-frame clones alone and is incomplete. This repertoire shows 2 million to 3 million clones, 80% to 95% found once; its top ten account for approximately 0.37%. Sequenced material: naive CD4+ T cells from PBMCs. Stated subset: CD45RA+ positively selected. The receptors here all came from a man aged 18 to 35 in good health. Some clones in this sample may be carry-over from other donors' samples.

V is TRBV9 and J is TRBJ1-4; no clear D gene. There are 15 residues in the CDR3. Germline values: CDR1 SGDLS, CDR2 YYNGEE. Trimming removed 1 base from V and 2 bases from J, with 9 bases in between. CDR3 residues: CASSVMAGTNEKLFF. The CDR3 coding sequence is TGTGCCAGCAGCGTAATGGCAGGCACTAATGAAAAACTGTTTTTT.

The rearrangement joins TRBV6-6 to TRBJ1-1, with 7 bases fitting TRBD1. There are 14 residues in the CDR3. V was clipped by 4 bases and J by 0 bases; unmatched bases: 2. The germline V gene has CDR1 MNHNY and CDR2 SVGAGI (reference sequence). Here the CDR3 reads CASSSTGMNTEAFF. The CDR3 DNA reads as TGTGCCAGCAGTTCGACAGGGATGAACACTGAAGCTTTCTTT.

This chain connects TRBV5-6 to TRBJ2-5; D is undetermined. There are 13 residues in the CDR3. Per the germline V gene, CDR1 is SGHDT and CDR2 is YYEEEE. Trimming took 2 bases from V and 2 from J, leaving 7 bases between them. The CDR3, as DNA: TGTGCCAGCAGCTTTTGGCCTCAAGAGACCCAGTACTTC. It specifies CASSFWPQETQYF.

V usage is TRBV5-6 and J usage is TRBJ2-2; maybe TRBD2 (5 bases). CDR1 is SGHDT, CDR2 YYEEEE, per germline. This CDR3 has 16 amino acids. Trimming took 2 bases from V and 5 from J, leaving 16 bases between them. This chain's CDR3 is CASSFGLLAGTGELFF. The CDR3 DNA is TGTGCCAGCAGCTTCGGACTTCTGGCAGGTACCGGGGAGCTGTTTTTT.

This rearrangement joins TRBV27 to TRBJ2-1; possibly TRBD2 for D (7 bases). Trimming cost V 6 bases and J 6 bases, with 24 bases left between them. CDR3 length equals 17 residues. From germline, CDR1 is MNHEY and CDR2 SMNVEV (reference sequence). The CDR3 reads CASSLNMGWEGVNEQFF. CDR3 DNA sequence: TGTGCCAGCAGCCTGAACATGGGCTGGGAGGGGGTCAATGAGCAGTTCTTC.

The chain has TRBV27 and TRBJ2-7, with TRBD2 matching over 9 bases. The CDR3 covers 16 residues. The junction had 10 bases not matched to a gene; V was cut back by 5 bases and J by 2 bases. Germline V CDR1 and CDR2: MNHEY, SMNVEV (reference sequence). The CDR3 spells CASSAARLAEPYEQYF. The CDR3 DNA reads TGTGCCAGCAGTGCCGCCCGACTAGCGGAACCCTACGAGCAGTACTTC.

The chain carries TRBV7-8 and TRBJ2-7; D possibly corresponds to TRBD1 (6 bases). Germline assignment: CDR1 SGHVS and CDR2 FQNEAQ. V shed 2 bases and J shed 1 base, with 12 bases lying between them. This CDR3 contains 15 residues. The CDR3, as DNA: TGTGCCAGCAGCTTACTGGGACAAAGGTCCTACGAGCAGTACTTC. Translation: CASSLLGQRSYEQYF.

In its sample, this clone was seen a few times. The chain is built from TRBV7-9 and TRBJ2-5, with no clear D. The CDR3 covers 14 residues. Germline CDR1 reads SEHNR; CDR2 reads FQNEAQ (reference sequence). V lost 2 bases and J lost 2, with 9 bases in between. The CDR3 is CASSLYPTQETQYF. The CDR3 bases are TGTGCCAGCAGCTTATATCCAACGCAAGAGACCCAGTACTTC. The whole variable domain, filled in from reference TRBV7-9 and TRBJ2-5, reads DTGVSQNPRHKITKRGQNVTFRCDPISEHNRLYWYRQTLGQGPEFLTYFQNEAQLEKSRLLSDRFSAERPKGSFSTLEIQRTEQGDSAMYLCASSLYPTQETQYFGPGTRLLVL.

The chain couples TRBV5-6 to TRBJ1-1; perhaps TRBD1 as D (6 bases). Trimming shortened V by 0 bases and J by 4 bases, and 13 bases separated the two germline ends. This CDR3 is built from 15 residues. From germline, CDR1 is SGHDT and CDR2 YYEEEE. The CDR3 reads CASSLDGGAGTEAFF. DNA for the CDR3: TGTGCCAGCAGCTTGGATGGGGGGGCTGGCACTGAAGCTTTCTTT. Supplemented by reference TRBV5-6 and TRBJ1-1, the full variable domain reads DAGVTQSPTHLIKTRGQQVTLRCSPKSGHDTVSWYQQALGQGPQFIFQYYEEEERQRGNFPDRFSGHQFPNYSSELNVNALLLGDSALYLCASSLDGGAGTEAFFGQGTRLTVV.

The genes are TRBV27 and TRBJ2-5, with TRBD2 matching over 10 bases. V was pared by 10 bases and J by 3 bases, with 14 bases of the junction left unmatched. This CDR3 has 16 residues. The germline gives CDR1 MNHEY, CDR2 SMNVEV (reference sequence). CDR3 sequence: CAMALEREGPEETQYF. DNA for the CDR3: TGTGCCATGGCACTGGAGCGGGAGGGCCCGGAAGAGACCCAGTACTTC.

V and J are TRBV2 and TRBJ1-5; D remains unclear. This CDR3 contains 14 residues. The germline V and J ends were trimmed by 3 bases and 0 bases, with 6 bases remaining between them. The germline CDR1 and CDR2 sequences are SNHLY and FYNNEI. The CDR3 sequence is CASSDLFSNQPQHF. CDR3 DNA sequence: TGTGCCAGCAGTGACCTTTTTAGCAATCAGCCCCAGCATTTT. Using reference TRBV2 and TRBJ1-5 for the parts outside the CDR3, the full variable domain is EPEVTQTPSHQVTQMGQEVILRCVPISNHLYFYWYRQILGQKVEFLVSFYNNEISEKSEIFDDQFSVERPDGSNFTLKIRSTKLEDSAMYFCASSDLFSNQPQHFGDGTRLSIL.

The V and J genes are TRBV5-4 and TRBJ2-7; 11 bases are a match to TRBD2. CDR3 size: 15 residues. Germline lookup yields CDR1 SGHNT and CDR2 YYREEE (reference sequence). Unmatched junction bases numbered 5, after V lost 3 bases and J lost 3 bases. CDR3 amino acids: CASSSEGLADYEQYF. The CDR3, as DNA: TGTGCCAGCAGCTCGGAGGGACTAGCGGACTACGAGCAGTACTTC.

V is TRBV5-1 and J is TRBJ1-1; no definite D call. The V and J ends lost 2 bases and 0 bases respectively, with 14 bases between them. Germline V gene lookup returns CDR1 SGHRS and CDR2 YFSETQ. The CDR3 runs to 16 residues. In DNA, the CDR3 is TGCGCCAGCAGCTTTCGCGGCATGGAAATGAACACTGAAGCTTTCTTT. This codes for CASSFRGMEMNTEAFF.